The 11 T cell receptor beta chains below were found in one sample sequenced in a study of blood T cell repertoires in COVID-19. Sequenced by immunoSEQ multiplex PCR; TCRdb stores in-frame clones only, minus some. Of about 130,000 clones listed, around 86% are singletons. Sequencing used peripheral blood. These receptors all come from a woman between 65 and 79 years old with COVID-19, enrolled during active disease.

The chain is built from TRBV27 and TRBJ2-7, with TRBD1 as a possible D gene (5 bases). Germline assignment: CDR1 MNHEY and CDR2 SMNVEV (reference sequence). This CDR3 is built from 18 residues. V was cut by 4 bases and J by 3 bases, with 25 bases left in between. This CDR3 reads CASSSLSWPATAFYEQYF. The CDR3, as DNA: TGTGCCAGCAGTTCTTTATCCTGGCCAGCGACAGCTTTCTACGAGCAGTACTTC.

The chain uses TRBV5-4 and TRBJ2-7, with no clear D. The CDR3 runs to 13 residues. CDR1 and CDR2 (germline): SGHNT, YYREEE (reference sequence). Trimming pared 1 base from V and 5 bases from J, leaving 10 bases between. As DNA, the CDR3 is TGTGCCAGCAGCTTGACAAGTTTCGACGAGCAGTACTTC. It codes for CASSLTSFDEQYF. The whole variable domain, filled in from reference TRBV5-4 and TRBJ2-7, reads ETGVTQSPTHLIKTRGQQVTLRCSSQSGHNTVSWYQQALGQGPQFIFQYYREEENGRGNFPPRFSGLQFPNYSSELNVNALELDDSALYLCASSLTSFDEQYFGPGTRLTVT.

The J gene is TRBJ2-5, the V gene TRBV7-9; 11 nucleotides agree with TRBD2. Germline loops: CDR1 SEHNR, CDR2 FQNEAQ (reference sequence). The ends lost 5 bases at V and 1 base at J; junction bases unmatched: 15. This CDR3 is 19 amino acids long. The CDR3 loop is CASSPGWASGGRGQETQYF. The CDR3 DNA reads as TGTGCCAGCAGCCCTGGGTGGGCTAGCGGGGGGCGAGGCCAAGAGACCCAGTACTTC.

The chain couples TRBV2 to TRBJ1-5; possibly TRBD1 for D (6 bases). Germline loops: CDR1 SNHLY, CDR2 FYNNEI. Trimming took 6 bases from V and 0 from J, leaving 12 bases between them. The CDR3 has 15 residues. CDR3: CASSETGYSNQPQHF. DNA for the CDR3: TGTGCCAGCAGCGAAACAGGGTATAGCAATCAGCCCCAGCATTTT. The full variable domain, completed using reference TRBV2 and TRBJ1-5, is EPEVTQTPSHQVTQMGQEVILRCVPISNHLYFYWYRQILGQKVEFLVSFYNNEISEKSEIFDDQFSVERPDGSNFTLKIRSTKLEDSAMYFCASSETGYSNQPQHFGDGTRLSIL.

The chain joins TRBV30 to TRBJ2-7, with a tentative D call TRBD2 (5 bases). This CDR3 has 14 residues. Per germline, CDR1 GTSNPN and CDR2 SVGIG (reference sequence). V was cut by 7 bases and J by 6 bases, with 22 bases left in between. CDR3 DNA: TGTGCCTATAACCGGGCGGGTGTCGGCTCCGAGCAGTACTTC. Encoded protein: CAYNRAGVGSEQYF.

This rearrangement joins TRBV5-1 to TRBJ1-6; TRBD1 might be the D (6 bases). The germline V gene encodes CDR1 SGHRS and CDR2 YFSETQ. V lost 4 bases and J 5 bases, leaving 16 bases between the germline ends. The CDR3 is made up of 16 amino acids. CDR3 bases: TGCGCCAGCAGCCCCCCCGGGACACCTAATAATTCACCCCTCCACTTT. Its protein product is CASSPPGTPNNSPLHF.

The V and J genes are TRBV30 and TRBJ1-5, with D perhaps TRBD1 (6 bases). The V end was cut by 2 bases, the J end by 7 bases, with 15 bases between. CDR1 and CDR2 from the germline V gene are GTSNPN and SVGIG (reference sequence). The CDR3 length is 14 residues. DNA of the CDR3: TGTGCCTGGAGTTTTCAAACAGGGTACCAGCCCCAGCATTTT. Translating gives CAWSFQTGYQPQHF. Complete variable domain (other parts from reference TRBV30 and TRBJ1-5): SQTIHQWPATLVQPVGSPLSLECTVEGTSNPNLYWYRQAAGRGLQLLFYSVGIGQISSEVPQNLSASRPQDRQFILSSKKLLLSDSGFYLCAWSFQTGYQPQHFGDGTRLSIL.

This sequence joins TRBV3-1 (or the pseudogene TRBV3-2) and TRBJ1-1; no reliable D call. The length of the CDR3 is 13 residues. The V end lost 6 bases, the J end lost 3 bases, and 11 bases lay between the germline ends. CDR1 LGHDT and CDR2 YNNKEL come from the germline V gene (reference sequence). The CDR3 coding sequence is TGTGCCAGCAGTTCCTCCCGGGACACTGAAGCTTTCTTT. Translated, it gives CASSSSRDTEAFF.

The rearrangement joins TRBV25-1 to TRBJ2-1; 8 nucleotides line up with TRBD2. This CDR3 has 13 amino acids. With V trimmed by 5 bases and J by 3 bases, 0 bases remained unmatched. CDR1 and CDR2 from the germline V gene are MGHDK and SYGVNS. CDR3 amino acids: CASSSGGYNEQFF. CDR3 in DNA: TGTGCCAGCAGTAGCGGGGGCTACAATGAGCAGTTCTTC.

This clone was counted a single time. The V and J genes are TRBV20-1 and TRBJ2-3; a weak D match, TRBD2 (6 bases). CDR1 and CDR2 from the germline V gene are DFQATT and SNEGSKA (reference sequence). The V end lost 3 bases, the J end lost 0 bases, and 10 bases lay between the germline ends. The CDR3 sequence is 14 residues long. CDR3 protein: CSASFGSSTDTQYF. The CDR3 DNA follows: TGCAGTGCTAGTTTCGGGAGTAGCACAGATACGCAGTATTTT.

This chain joins TRBV9 and TRBJ1-6; D not certain. Germline V lookup: CDR1 SGDLS, CDR2 YYNGEE. The CDR3 has 13 residues. V gave up 3 bases and J gave up 5 bases, with 6 bases separating them. The CDR3 sequence: CASSARDNSPLHF. Written as DNA, the CDR3 is TGTGCCAGCAGCGCGAGGGATAATTCACCCCTCCACTTT.